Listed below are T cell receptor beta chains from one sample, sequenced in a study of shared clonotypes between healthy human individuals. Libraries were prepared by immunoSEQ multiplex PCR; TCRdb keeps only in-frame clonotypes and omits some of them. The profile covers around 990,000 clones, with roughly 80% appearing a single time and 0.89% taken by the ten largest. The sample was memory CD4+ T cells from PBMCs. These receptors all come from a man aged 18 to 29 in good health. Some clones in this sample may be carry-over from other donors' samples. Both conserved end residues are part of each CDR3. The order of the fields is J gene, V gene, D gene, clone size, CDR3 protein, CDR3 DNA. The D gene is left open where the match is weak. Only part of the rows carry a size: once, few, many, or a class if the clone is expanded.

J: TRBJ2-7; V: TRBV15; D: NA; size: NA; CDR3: CATSRDNPAAGTEQYF; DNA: TGTGCCACCAGCAGAGATAATCCAGCCGCAGGGACCGAGCAGTACTTC
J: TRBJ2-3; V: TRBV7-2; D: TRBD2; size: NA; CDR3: CASSLVSSGRATDTQYF; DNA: TGTGCCAGCAGCTTAGTGTCTAGCGGGAGGGCCACAGATACGCAGTATTTT
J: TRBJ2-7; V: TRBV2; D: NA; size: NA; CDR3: CASSRQPQGEQYF; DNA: TGTGCCAGCAGCCGACAGCCCCAGGGCGAGCAGTACTTC
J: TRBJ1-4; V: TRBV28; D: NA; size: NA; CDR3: CASSLGRGLFF; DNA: TGTGCCAGCAGTTTAGGCAGGGGACTGTTTTTT
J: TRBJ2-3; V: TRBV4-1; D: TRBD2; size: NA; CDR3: CASSQPTSALGNTQYF; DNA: TGCGCCAGCAGCCAACCGACTAGCGCCCTTGGAAATACGCAGTATTTT
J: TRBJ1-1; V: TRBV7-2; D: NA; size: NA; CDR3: CASSSGWGTEAFF; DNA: TGTGCCAGCAGTTCAGGGTGGGGGACTGAAGCTTTCTTT
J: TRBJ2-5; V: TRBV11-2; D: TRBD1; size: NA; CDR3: CASSFIRTGGTETQYF; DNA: TGTGCCAGCAGCTTTATCCGGACAGGGGGCACAGAGACCCAGTACTTC
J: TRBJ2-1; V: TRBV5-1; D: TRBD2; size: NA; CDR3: CASTPGLASYNEQFF; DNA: TGCGCCAGCACGCCGGGACTAGCGTCCTACAATGAGCAGTTCTTC
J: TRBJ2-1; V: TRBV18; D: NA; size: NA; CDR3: CASIESSYNEQFF; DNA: TGTGCCAGCATCGAAAGCTCCTACAATGAGCAGTTCTTC
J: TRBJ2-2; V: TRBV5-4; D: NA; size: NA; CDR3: CASTYSGPNTGELFF; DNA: TGTGCCAGCACCTACAGTGGTCCGAACACCGGGGAGCTGTTTTTT
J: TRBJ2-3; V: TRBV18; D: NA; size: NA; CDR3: CASSPLAGFTDTQYF; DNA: TGTGCCAGCTCACCACTTGCGGGTTTCACAGATACGCAGTATTTT
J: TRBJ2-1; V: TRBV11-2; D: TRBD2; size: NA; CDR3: CASSLTTGGGNEQFF; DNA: TGTGCCAGCAGCTTAACAACGGGAGGTGGCAATGAGCAGTTCTTC
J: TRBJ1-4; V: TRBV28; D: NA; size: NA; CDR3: CASSFRDLSEKLFF; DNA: TGTGCCAGCAGTTTCCGAGATCTTAGTGAAAAACTGTTTTTT
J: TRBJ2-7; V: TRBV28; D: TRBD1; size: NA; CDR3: CASSRTGGSYEQYF; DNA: TGTGCCAGCAGTAGGACAGGGGGATCCTACGAGCAGTACTTC
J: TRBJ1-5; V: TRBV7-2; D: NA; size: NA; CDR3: CASSLNSQPQHF; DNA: TGTGCCAGCAGCTTAAATTCTCAGCCCCAGCATTTT
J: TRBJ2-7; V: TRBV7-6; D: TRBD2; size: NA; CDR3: CASSRTSGQTYEQYF; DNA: TGTGCCAGCAGCCGGACTAGCGGGCAAACCTACGAGCAGTACTTC
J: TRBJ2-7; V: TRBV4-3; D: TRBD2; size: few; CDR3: CASSQVWGTSGYEQYF; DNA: TGCGCCAGCAGCCAAGTTTGGGGGACTAGCGGCTACGAGCAGTACTTC
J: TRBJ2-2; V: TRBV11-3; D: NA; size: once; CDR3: CASSVRNTGELFF; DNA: TGTGCCAGCAGCGTCAGAAACACCGGGGAGCTGTTTTTT
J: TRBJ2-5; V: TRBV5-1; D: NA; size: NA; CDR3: CASSLGGTRTGAPETQYF; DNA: TGCGCCAGCAGCTTGGGAGGGACGCGGACCGGAGCACCAGAGACCCAGTACTTC
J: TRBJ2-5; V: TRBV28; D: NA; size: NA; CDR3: CASKGTVLRGRGETQYF; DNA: TGTGCCAGCAAGGGGACCGTCCTCAGGGGGCGGGGGGAGACCCAGTACTTC
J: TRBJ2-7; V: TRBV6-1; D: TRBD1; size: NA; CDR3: CASRRGTGSEQYF; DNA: TGTGCCAGCAGGAGAGGGACAGGCTCCGAGCAGTACTTC
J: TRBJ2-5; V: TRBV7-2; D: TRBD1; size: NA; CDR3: CASSLLQGFQETQYF; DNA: TGTGCCAGCAGCTTGTTACAGGGGTTCCAAGAGACCCAGTACTTC
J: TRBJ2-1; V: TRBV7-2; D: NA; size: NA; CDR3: CASSLASSSYNEQFF; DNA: TGTGCCAGCAGCTTAGCCTCTTCCTCCTACAATGAGCAGTTCTTC
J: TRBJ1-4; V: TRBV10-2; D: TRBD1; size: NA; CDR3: CASGDSPGEKLFF; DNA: TGCGCCAGCGGGGACAGTCCGGGGGAAAAACTGTTTTTT
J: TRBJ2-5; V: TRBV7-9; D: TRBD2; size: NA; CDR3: CASSLARAGGMETQYF; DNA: TGTGCCAGCAGCTTAGCCCGAGCGGGAGGGATGGAGACCCAGTACTTC
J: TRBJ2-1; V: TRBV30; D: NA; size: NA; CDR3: CAQIPRSSYNEQFF; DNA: TGTGCCCAAATCCCACGAAGCTCCTACAATGAGCAGTTCTTC
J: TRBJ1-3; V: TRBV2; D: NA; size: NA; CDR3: CASTQDAISGNTIYF; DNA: TGTGCCAGCACTCAGGACGCGATCTCTGGAAACACCATATATTTT
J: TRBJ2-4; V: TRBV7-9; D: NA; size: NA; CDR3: CASSPGEGRPFSDIQYF; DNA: TGTGCCAGCAGTCCAGGGGAAGGGAGGCCCTTTTCGGACATTCAGTACTTC
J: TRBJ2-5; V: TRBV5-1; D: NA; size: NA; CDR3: CASTSGYRVQETQYF; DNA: TGCGCCAGCACCTCGGGATACAGGGTCCAAGAGACCCAGTACTTC
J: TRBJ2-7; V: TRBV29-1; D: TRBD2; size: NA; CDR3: CSVAGLAGVYEQYF; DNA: TGCAGCGTAGCGGGACTAGCGGGAGTCTACGAGCAGTACTTC
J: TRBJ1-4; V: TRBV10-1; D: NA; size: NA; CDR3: CASSDWDRGCWEKLFF; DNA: TGCGCCAGCAGTGATTGGGATAGGGGTTGCTGGGAAAAACTGTTTTTT
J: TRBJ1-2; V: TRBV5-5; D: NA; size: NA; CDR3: CASSLREGIYGYTF; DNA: TGTGCCAGCAGCTTGAGAGAGGGGATTTATGGCTACACCTTC
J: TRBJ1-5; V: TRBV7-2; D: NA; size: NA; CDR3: CASSLVAGSSNQPQHF; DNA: TGTGCCAGCAGCTTAGTGGCAGGGAGTAGCAATCAGCCCCAGCATTTT
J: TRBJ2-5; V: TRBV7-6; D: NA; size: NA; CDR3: CASSRGQQETQYF; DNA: TGTGCCAGCAGCCGAGGACAACAAGAGACCCAGTACTTC
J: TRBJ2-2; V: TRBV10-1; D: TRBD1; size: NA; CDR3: CASNGGRGTGELFF; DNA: TGCGCCAGCAATGGGGGCAGGGGGACCGGGGAGCTGTTTTTT
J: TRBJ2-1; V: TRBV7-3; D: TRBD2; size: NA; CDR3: CASSSGLAKNEQFF; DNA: TGTGCCAGCAGCTCGGGACTAGCGAAGAATGAGCAGTTCTTC
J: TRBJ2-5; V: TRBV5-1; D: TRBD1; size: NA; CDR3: CASSRDRGVGETQYF; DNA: TGCGCCAGCAGCCGTGACAGGGGGGTTGGAGAGACCCAGTACTTC
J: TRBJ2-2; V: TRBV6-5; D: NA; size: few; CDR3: CASSSSGGTGELFF; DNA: TGTGCCAGCAGTTCTAGTGGAGGTACCGGGGAGCTGTTTTTT
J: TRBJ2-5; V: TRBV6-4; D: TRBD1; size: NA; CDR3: CASRIRKGQGETQYF; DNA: TGTGCCAGCAGAATCCGCAAGGGACAGGGCGAGACCCAGTACTTC
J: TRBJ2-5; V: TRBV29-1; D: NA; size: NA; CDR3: CSVRIQETQYF; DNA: TGCAGCGTTCGGATCCAAGAGACCCAGTACTTC
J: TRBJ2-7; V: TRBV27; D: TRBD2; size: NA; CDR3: CASSHRVAGGYSYEQYF; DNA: TGTGCCAGCAGTCACCGAGTAGCGGGAGGGTACTCCTACGAGCAGTACTTC
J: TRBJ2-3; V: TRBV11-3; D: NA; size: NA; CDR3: CASSLDSSGTDTQYF; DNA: TGTGCCAGCAGCTTAGATAGCTCTGGCACAGATACGCAGTATTTT
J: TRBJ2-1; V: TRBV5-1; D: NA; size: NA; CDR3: CASSLGKTSTLGEQFF; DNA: TGCGCCAGCAGCTTGGGGAAAACTAGTACCCTCGGTGAGCAGTTCTTC
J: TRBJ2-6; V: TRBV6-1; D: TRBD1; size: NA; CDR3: CASKRQGSGANVLTF; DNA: TGTGCCAGCAAAAGACAGGGGTCTGGGGCCAACGTCCTGACTTTC
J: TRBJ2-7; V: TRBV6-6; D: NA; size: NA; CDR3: CASSYSMGGSYEQYF; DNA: TGTGCCAGCAGTTACTCGATGGGGGGATCCTACGAGCAGTACTTC
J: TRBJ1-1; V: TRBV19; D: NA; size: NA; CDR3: CASMRRRNTEAFF; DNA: TGTGCCAGTATGAGGCGCAGGAACACTGAAGCTTTCTTT
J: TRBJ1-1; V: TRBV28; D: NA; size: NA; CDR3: CASSLPNSATEAFF; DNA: TGTGCCAGCAGTTTACCCAACTCTGCCACTGAAGCTTTCTTT
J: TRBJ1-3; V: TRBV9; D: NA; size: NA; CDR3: CASSVEVGNTIYF; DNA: TGTGCCAGCAGCGTGGAGGTCGGAAACACCATATATTTT
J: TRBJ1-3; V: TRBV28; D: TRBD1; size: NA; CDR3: CASSSPGQGLENTIYF; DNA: TGTGCCAGCAGTTCTCCGGGACAGGGTTTGGAAAACACCATATATTTT
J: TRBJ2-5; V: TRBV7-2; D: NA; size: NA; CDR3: CASSRGQQETQYF; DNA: TGTGCCAGCAGCCGTGGCCAGCAAGAGACCCAGTACTTC
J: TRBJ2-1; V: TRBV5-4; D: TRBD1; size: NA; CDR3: CASSSGTARGSYNEQFF; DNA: TGTGCCAGCAGCTCCGGGACAGCAAGGGGCTCCTACAATGAGCAGTTCTTC
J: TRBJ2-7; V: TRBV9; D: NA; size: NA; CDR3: CASSADPNYEQYF; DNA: TGTGCCAGCAGCGCGGATCCTAACTACGAGCAGTACTTC
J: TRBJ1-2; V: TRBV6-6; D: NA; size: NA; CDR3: CASSTRTSYTF; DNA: TGTGCCAGCAGTACCCGAACGAGCTACACCTTC